This record looks at one TCR beta chain sequence and its context. What it binds is unknown. V lost 4 bases and J lost 1; bases outside the gene matches: 10. Germline CDR1 reads SGHNT; CDR2 reads YYREEE (reference sequence). The CDR3 is 16 amino acids. The sample comes from a study of neoadjuvant anti-PD-1 for oral cavity cancer. Notes on the study in general: Higher pretreatment Treg/Th17 ratios tracked higher pretreatment blood clonality.

Time point meaning: after neoadjuvant nivolumab, at surgical resection. TCRdb's table, derived via immunoSEQ multiplex PCR, lists solely in-frame clones and lacks some. The sample comprises about 23,000 clones, 25% to 30% of which are singletons, and less than 20% rests with the top ten. J is TRBJ2-5 and V is TRBV5-4; 7 bases fit TRBD1. The TCR was taken from a person between 40 and 80 years old with oral cavity squamous cell carcinoma. The sample in question was tumor tissue, obtained after nivolumab (anti-PD-1) treatment. The CDR3 loop is CASSVRGQLGQETQYF. CDR3 bases: TGTGCCAGCAGCGTGAGGGGACAGTTGGGCCAAGAGACCCAGTACTTC.